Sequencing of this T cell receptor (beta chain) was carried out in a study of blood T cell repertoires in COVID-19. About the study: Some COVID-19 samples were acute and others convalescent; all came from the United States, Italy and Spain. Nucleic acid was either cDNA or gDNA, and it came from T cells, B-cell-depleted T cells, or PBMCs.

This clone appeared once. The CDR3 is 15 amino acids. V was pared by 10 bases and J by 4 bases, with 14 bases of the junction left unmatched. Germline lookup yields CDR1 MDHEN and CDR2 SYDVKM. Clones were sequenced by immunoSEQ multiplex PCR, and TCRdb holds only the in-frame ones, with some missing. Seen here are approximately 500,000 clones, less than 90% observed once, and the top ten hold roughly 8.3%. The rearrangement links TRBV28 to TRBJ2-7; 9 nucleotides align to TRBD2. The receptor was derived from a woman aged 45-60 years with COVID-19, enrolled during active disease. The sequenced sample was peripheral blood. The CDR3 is CAIQPSDSGGYEQYF. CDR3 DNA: TGTGCCATCCAACCCTCGGATAGCGGGGGATACGAGCAGTACTTC.